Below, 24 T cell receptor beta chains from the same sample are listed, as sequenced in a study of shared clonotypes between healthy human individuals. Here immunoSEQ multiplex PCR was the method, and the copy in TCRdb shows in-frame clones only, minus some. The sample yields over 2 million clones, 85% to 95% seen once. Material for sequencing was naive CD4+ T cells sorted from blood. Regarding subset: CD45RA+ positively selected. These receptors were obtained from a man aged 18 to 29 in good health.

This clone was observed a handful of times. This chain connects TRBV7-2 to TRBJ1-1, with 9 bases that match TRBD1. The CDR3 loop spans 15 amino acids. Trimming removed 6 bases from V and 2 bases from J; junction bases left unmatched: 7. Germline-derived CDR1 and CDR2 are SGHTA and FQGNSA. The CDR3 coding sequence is TGTGCCAGCAGGGCACAGGGACAGGGCAACACTGAAGCTTTCTTT. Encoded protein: CASRAQGQGNTEAFF.

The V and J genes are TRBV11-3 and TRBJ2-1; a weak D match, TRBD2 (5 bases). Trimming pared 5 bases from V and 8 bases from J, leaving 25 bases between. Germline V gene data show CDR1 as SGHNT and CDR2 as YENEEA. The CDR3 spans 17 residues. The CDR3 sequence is CASSLGGWEKSADEQFF. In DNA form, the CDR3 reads TGTGCCAGCAGCCTAGGTGGTTGGGAGAAAAGTGCCGATGAGCAGTTCTTC.

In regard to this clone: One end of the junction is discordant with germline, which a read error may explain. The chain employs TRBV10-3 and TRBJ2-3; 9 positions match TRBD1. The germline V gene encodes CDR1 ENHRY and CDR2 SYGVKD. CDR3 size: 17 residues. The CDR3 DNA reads TGTGCCAGCAGTTATGAAGGACAGGGGATATACACAGATACGCAGTATTTT. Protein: CASSYEGQGIYTDTQYF.

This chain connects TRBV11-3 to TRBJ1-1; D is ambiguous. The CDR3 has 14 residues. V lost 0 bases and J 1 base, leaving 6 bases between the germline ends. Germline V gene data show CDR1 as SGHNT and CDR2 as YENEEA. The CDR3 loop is CASSLDSRNTEAFF. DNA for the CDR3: TGTGCCAGCAGCTTAGACAGTCGGAACACTGAAGCTTTCTTT.

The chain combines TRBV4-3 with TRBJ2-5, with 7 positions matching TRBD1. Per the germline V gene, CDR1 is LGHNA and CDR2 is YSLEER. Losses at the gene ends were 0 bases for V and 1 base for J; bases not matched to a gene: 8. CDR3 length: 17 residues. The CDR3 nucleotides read TGCGCCAGCAGCCAAGATGTAAGACAGGGCGTCCAAGAGACCCAGTACTTC. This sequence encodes CASSQDVRQGVQETQYF.

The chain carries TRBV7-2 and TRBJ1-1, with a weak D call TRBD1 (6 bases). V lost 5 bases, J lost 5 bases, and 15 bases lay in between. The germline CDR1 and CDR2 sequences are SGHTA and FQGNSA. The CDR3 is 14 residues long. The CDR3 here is CASSASGAWTEAFF. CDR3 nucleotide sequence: TGTGCCAGCAGCGCCTCAGGGGCGTGGACTGAAGCTTTCTTT.

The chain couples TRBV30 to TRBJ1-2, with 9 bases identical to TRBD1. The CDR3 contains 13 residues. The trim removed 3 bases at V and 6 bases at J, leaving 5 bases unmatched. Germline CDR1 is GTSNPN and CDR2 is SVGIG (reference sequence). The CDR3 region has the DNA TGTGCCTGGAGCGCCGGGACAGGGCATGGCTACACCTTC. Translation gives CAWSAGTGHGYTF. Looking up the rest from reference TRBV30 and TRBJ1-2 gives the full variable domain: SQTIHQWPATLVQPVGSPLSLECTVEGTSNPNLYWYRQAAGRGLQLLFYSVGIGQISSEVPQNLSASRPQDRQFILSSKKLLLSDSGFYLCAWSAGTGHGYTFGSGTRLTVV.

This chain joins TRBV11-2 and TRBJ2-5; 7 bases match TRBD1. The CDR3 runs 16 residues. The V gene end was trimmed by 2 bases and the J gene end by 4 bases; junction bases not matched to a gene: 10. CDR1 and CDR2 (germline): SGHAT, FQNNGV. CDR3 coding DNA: TGTGCCAGCAGCTTAATCTCTGTCAGGGGGAGAGAGACCCAGTACTTC. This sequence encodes CASSLISVRGRETQYF.

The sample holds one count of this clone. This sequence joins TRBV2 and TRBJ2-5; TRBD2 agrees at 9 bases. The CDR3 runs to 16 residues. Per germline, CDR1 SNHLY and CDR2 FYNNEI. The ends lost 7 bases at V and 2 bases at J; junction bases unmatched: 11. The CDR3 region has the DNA TGTGCCAGCAAAGGCCAAGCGGGAGGAACTCAAGAGACCCAGTACTTC. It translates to CASKGQAGGTQETQYF.

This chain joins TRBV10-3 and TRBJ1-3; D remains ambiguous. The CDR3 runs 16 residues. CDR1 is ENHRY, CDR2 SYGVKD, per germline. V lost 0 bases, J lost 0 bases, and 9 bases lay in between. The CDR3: CAISESGRASGNTIYF. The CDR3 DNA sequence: TGTGCCATCAGTGAGTCTGGCCGTGCCTCTGGAAACACCATATATTTT.

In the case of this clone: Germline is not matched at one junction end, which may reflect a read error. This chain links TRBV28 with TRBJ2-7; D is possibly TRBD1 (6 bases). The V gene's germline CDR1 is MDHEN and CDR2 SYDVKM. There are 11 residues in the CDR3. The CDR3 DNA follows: TGTGCCAGCAGTGTGGACCGGGACATCGTATTC. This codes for CASSVDRDIVF.

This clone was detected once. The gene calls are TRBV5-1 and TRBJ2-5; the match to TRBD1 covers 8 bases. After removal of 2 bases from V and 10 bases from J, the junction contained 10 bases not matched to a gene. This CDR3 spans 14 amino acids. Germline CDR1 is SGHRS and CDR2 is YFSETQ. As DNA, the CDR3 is TGCGCCAGCAGCTTTTCCCAGGGGGCCGGGGACCAGTACTTC. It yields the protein CASSFSQGAGDQYF.

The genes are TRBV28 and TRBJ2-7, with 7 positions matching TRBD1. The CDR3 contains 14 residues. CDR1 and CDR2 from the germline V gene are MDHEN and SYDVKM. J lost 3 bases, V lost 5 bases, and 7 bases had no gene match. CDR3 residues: CASSIPGQHYEQYF. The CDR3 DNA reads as TGTGCCAGCAGTATCCCGGGACAGCACTACGAGCAGTACTTC.

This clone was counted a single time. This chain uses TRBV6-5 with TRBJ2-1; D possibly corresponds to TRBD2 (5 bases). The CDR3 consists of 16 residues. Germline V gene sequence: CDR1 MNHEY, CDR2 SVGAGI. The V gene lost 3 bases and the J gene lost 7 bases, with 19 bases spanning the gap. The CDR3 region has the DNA TGTGCCAGCAGTTATAGCGTCCCTGGGATAAGGAATGAGCAGTTCTTC. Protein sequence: CASSYSVPGIRNEQFF.

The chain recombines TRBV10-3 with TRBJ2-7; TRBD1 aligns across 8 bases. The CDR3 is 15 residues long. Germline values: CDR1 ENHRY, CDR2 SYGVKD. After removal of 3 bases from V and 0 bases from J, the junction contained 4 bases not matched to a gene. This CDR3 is CAISEGDRSSYEQYF. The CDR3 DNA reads TGTGCCATCAGTGAAGGGGACAGGAGCTCCTACGAGCAGTACTTC.

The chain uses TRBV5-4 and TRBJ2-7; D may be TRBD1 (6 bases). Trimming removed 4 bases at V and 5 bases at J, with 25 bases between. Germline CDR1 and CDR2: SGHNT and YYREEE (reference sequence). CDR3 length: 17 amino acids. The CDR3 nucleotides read TGTGCCAGCAGCATAGGGGACGGGGCCCGCAAGGGGGACGAGCAGTACTTC. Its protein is CASSIGDGARKGDEQYF. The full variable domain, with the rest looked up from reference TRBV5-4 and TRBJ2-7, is ETGVTQSPTHLIKTRGQQVTLRCSSQSGHNTVSWYQQALGQGPQFIFQYYREEENGRGNFPPRFSGLQFPNYSSELNVNALELDDSALYLCASSIGDGARKGDEQYFGPGTRLTVT.

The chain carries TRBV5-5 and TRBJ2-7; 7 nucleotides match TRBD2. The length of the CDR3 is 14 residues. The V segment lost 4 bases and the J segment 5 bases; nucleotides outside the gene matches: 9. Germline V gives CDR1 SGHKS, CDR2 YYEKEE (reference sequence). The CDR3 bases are TGTGCCAGCAGCCAGCGGGGACTGAGGGACGAGCAGTACTTC. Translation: CASSQRGLRDEQYF.

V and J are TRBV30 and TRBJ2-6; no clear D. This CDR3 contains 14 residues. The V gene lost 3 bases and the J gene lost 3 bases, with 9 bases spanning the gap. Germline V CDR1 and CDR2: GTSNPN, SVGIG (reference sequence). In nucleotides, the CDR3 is TGTGCCTGGAGGATCGAGTATGGGGCCAACGTCCTGACTTTC. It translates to CAWRIEYGANVLTF.

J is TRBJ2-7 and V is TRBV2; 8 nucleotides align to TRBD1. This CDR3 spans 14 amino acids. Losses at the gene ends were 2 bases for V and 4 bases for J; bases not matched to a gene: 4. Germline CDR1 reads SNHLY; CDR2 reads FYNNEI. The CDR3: CASSEWQGAYEQYF. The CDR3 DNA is TGTGCCAGCAGTGAATGGCAGGGGGCGTACGAGCAGTACTTC.

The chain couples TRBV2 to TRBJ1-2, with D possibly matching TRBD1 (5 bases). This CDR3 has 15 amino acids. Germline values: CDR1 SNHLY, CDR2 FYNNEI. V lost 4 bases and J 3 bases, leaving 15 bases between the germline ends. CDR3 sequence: CASSGDRGADYGYTF. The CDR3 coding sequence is TGTGCCAGCAGTGGAGATCGGGGCGCGGACTATGGCTACACCTTC.

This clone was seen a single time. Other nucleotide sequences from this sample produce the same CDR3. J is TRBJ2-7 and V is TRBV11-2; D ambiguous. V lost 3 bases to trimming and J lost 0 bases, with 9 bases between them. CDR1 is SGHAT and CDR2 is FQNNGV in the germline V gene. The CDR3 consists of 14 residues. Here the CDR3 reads CASSLDRNSYEQYF. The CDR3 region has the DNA TGTGCCAGCAGCTTGGACCGTAACTCCTACGAGCAGTACTTC. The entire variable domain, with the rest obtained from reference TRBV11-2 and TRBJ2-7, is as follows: EAGVAQSPRYKIIEKRQSVAFWCNPISGHATLYWYQQILGQGPKLLIQFQNNGVVDDSQLPKDRFSAERLKGVDSTLKIQPAKLEDSAVYLCASSLDRNSYEQYFGPGTRLTVT.

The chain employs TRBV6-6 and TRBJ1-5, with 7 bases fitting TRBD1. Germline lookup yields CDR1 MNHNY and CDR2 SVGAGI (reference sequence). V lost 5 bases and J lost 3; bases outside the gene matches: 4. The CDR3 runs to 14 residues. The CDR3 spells CASSGDRINQPQHF. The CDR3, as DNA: TGTGCCAGCAGTGGGGACAGAATCAATCAGCCCCAGCATTTT.

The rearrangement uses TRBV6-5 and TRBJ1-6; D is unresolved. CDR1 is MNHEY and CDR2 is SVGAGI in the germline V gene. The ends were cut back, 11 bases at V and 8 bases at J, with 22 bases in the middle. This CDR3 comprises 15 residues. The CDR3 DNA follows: TGTGCCTTCGAAGAGGGAGCGCTCGTGGATTCACCCCTCCACTTT. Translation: CAFEEGALVDSPLHF.

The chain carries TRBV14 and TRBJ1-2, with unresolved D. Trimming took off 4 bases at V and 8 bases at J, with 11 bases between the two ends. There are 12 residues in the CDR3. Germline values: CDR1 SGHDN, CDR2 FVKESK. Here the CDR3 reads CASSRVAGGYTF. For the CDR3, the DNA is TGTGCCAGCAGCCGAGTCGCCGGGGGCTACACCTTC.